The 18 T cell receptor beta chains presented below share a single source sample, sequenced in a study of CD8 T cells in Susac syndrome. Random hexamers were used to reverse transcribe an amount of about 0.5 to 1 ug RNA. TCRdb re-derived calls from the immunoSEQ multiplex PCR reads in MiXCR, one entry per CDR3 protein. The sample includes 150,000 to 200,000 distinct CDR3 sequences, around 95% seen only once; the top ten take over 0.11%. The sequenced material came from CD4+ T cells from PBMCs. Receptor source: a human donor in good health.

CDR3 protein: CASSKRSGNQETQYF. The DNA for the CDR3 is TGTGCCAGCAGCAAAAGGAGTGGGAACCAAGAGACCCAGTACTTC. The chain combines TRBV7-2 with TRBJ2-5; D uncertain. The germline V gene encodes CDR1 SGHTA and CDR2 FQGNSA. The CDR3 totals 15 residues. Trimming cost V 5 bases and J 0 bases, with 13 bases left between them. Drawing the rest from reference TRBV7-2 and TRBJ2-5, the complete variable domain is GAGVSQSPSNKVTEKGKDVELRCDPISGHTALYWYRQSLGQGLEFLIYFQGNSAPDKSGLPSDRFSAERTGGSVSTLTIQRTQQEDSAVYLCASSKRSGNQETQYFGPGTRLLVL.

The rearrangement links TRBV20-1 to TRBJ2-3; 10 nucleotides agree with TRBD2. The length of the CDR3 is 15 residues. J gave up 4 bases and V 6 bases, and 10 bases lay outside the gene matches. CDR1 and CDR2 (germline): DFQATT, SNEGSKA (reference sequence). The CDR3 DNA sequence: TGCAGTGCCCAGGGGGGACTAGCGCGGGCAGATACGCAGTATTTT. As protein: CSAQGGLARADTQYF.

The gene calls are TRBV10-3 and TRBJ1-1; a possible D gene is TRBD1 (6 bases). CDR1 ENHRY and CDR2 SYGVKD come from the germline V gene. The CDR3 is 13 amino acids. Trimming removed 11 bases from V and 2 bases from J, with 15 bases in between. The CDR3 loop reads CAVRTDQNTEAFF. Written as DNA, the CDR3 is TGTGCCGTTCGGACAGACCAAAACACTGAAGCTTTCTTT.

This clonotype was seen more than once but under ten times. The DNA of the CDR3 is TGTGCCAGCTCACGGGGGGGCTCCTACGAGCAGTACTTC. This sequence encodes CASSRGGSYEQYF. The rearrangement joins TRBV7-2 to TRBJ2-7; 8 bases line up with TRBD2. Germline CDR1 reads SGHTA; CDR2 reads FQGNSA. The CDR3 runs 13 residues. V shed 8 bases, J shed 0 bases, and the junction held 3 bases outside the gene matches.

This chain joins TRBV7-2 and TRBJ2-5; D may be TRBD2 (6 bases). V dropped 1 base and J dropped 2 bases, with 14 bases sitting between them. Germline V gene sequence: CDR1 SGHTA, CDR2 FQGNSA. The CDR3 has 16 residues. CDR3 in amino acids: CASSLGGSGLQETQYF. The CDR3 coding sequence is TGTGCCAGCAGCTTAGGTGGTAGCGGACTGCAAGAGACCCAGTACTTC.

This chain connects TRBV27 to TRBJ1-1; the D gene is possibly TRBD1 (6 bases). The CDR3 sequence is 14 residues long. V was shortened by 4 bases and J by 4 bases, with 13 bases between the two germline ends. The V gene's germline CDR1 is MNHEY and CDR2 SMNVEV (reference sequence). The CDR3 coding sequence is TGTGCCAGCAGTTACCGGGGGCGCGTCACTGAAGCTTTCTTT. Translated, it gives CASSYRGRVTEAFF.

This chain links TRBV3-1 with TRBJ1-1, with 7 bases identical to TRBD1. Per germline, CDR1 LGHDT and CDR2 YNNKEL (reference sequence). The CDR3 has 14 amino acids. Trimming at V came to 5 bases and at J to 4 bases, leaving 7 bases not matched to a gene. This CDR3 reads CASSFTGAITEAFF. The DNA of the CDR3 is TGTGCCAGCAGCTTCACAGGGGCGATCACTGAAGCTTTCTTT.

In its sample, this clonotype was seen once. The CDR3 DNA is TGTGCCAGCAGCCAAGTCGGACAGGCGGGGAACTATGGCTACACCTTC. Translated: CASSQVGQAGNYGYTF. This chain links TRBV14 with TRBJ1-2; 7 nucleotides align to TRBD1. CDR3 size: 16 residues. CDR1 SGHDN and CDR2 FVKESK come from the germline V gene. V was pared by 1 base and J by 2 bases, with 7 bases of the junction left unmatched.

This clonotype turned up a few times. This sequence joins TRBV20-1 and TRBJ2-3, with D possibly being TRBD1 or TRBD2 (5 bases each). CDR1 and CDR2 (germline): DFQATT, SNEGSKA (reference sequence). This CDR3 is built from 16 residues. The V and J ends lost 6 bases and 6 bases respectively, with 25 bases between them. The CDR3 DNA sequence: TGCAGTGCACGGCAGGGAATGAGGACGGGGACGGATACGCAGTATTTT. Translated, it gives CSARQGMRTGTDTQYF.

V and J are TRBV3-1 and TRBJ1-1; TRBD1 agrees at 9 bases. CDR3 length: 16 residues. Germline V gene data show CDR1 as LGHDT and CDR2 as YNNKEL (reference sequence). Trimming took 8 bases from V and 11 from J; bases not matched to a gene: 21. This CDR3 is CASSQGAQLVAPKAFF. DNA for the CDR3: TGTGCCAGCTCACAGGGGGCCCAGCTCGTGGCCCCAAAGGCTTTCTTT.

A note on this clonotype: At one of its ends the junction is not consistent with the germline gene, which may arise from a read error. The chain links TRBV2 to TRBJ2-5, with D hard to call. Germline V CDR1 and CDR2: SNHLY, FYNNEI. The CDR3 extends over 12 amino acids. CDR3: CASAPLTATQYF. In DNA, the CDR3 is TGTGCCAGCGCCCCCCTGACGGCGACCCAATACTTC.

This chain connects TRBV5-1 to TRBJ2-1; TRBD2 agrees at 10 bases. Unmatched junction bases numbered 10, after V lost 0 bases and J lost 7 bases. Germline V CDR1 and CDR2: SGHRS, YFSETQ. This CDR3 is 17 amino acids long. CDR3 region: CASSLGLAGVQGNEQFF. DNA of the CDR3: TGCGCCAGCAGCTTGGGCCTAGCGGGGGTGCAAGGGAATGAGCAGTTCTTC.

The chain is built from TRBV9 and TRBJ2-5, with D possibly being TRBD2 (7 bases). The CDR3 runs 15 residues. Per the germline V gene, CDR1 is SGDLS and CDR2 is YYNGEE. Trimming left V 0 bases short and J 5 bases short, with 14 bases between. The DNA for the CDR3 is TGTGCCAGCAGCGTAGTTGGGGGGGCCTCGGAGACCCAGTACTTC. This codes for CASSVVGGASETQYF.

CDR3 DNA: TGTGCCATCAGTGAGTCAGGGGGCAGATACGAGCAGTACTTC. It translates to CAISESGGRYEQYF. V gene TRBV10-3 combines with J gene TRBJ2-7, with 7 bases identical to TRBD1. This CDR3 is 14 amino acids long. Per germline, CDR1 ENHRY and CDR2 SYGVKD. With V trimmed by 0 bases and J by 4 bases, 3 bases remained unmatched.

The chain uses TRBV20-1 and TRBJ2-3; 7 nucleotides align to TRBD2. This CDR3 contains 17 residues. V was clipped by 5 bases and J by 4 bases; unmatched bases: 18. Germline assignment: CDR1 DFQATT and CDR2 SNEGSKA (reference sequence). Written as DNA, the CDR3 is TGCAGTGCTCCCTCCCTGCGGGGGAGTTTCCTCGCAGATACGCAGTATTTT. Translating gives CSAPSLRGSFLADTQYF.

The chain combines TRBV3-1 with TRBJ1-3; D is unresolved. Germline V gene lookup returns CDR1 LGHDT and CDR2 YNNKEL (reference sequence). The length of the CDR3 is 17 residues. V dropped 0 bases and J dropped 0 bases, with 12 bases sitting between them. The CDR3 protein is CASSQDLGCSSGNTIYF. The CDR3 DNA is TGTGCCAGCAGCCAAGATCTTGGGTGTAGCTCTGGAAACACCATATATTTT.

The rearrangement uses TRBV11-2 and TRBJ2-2, with D unclear. In germline, CDR1 is SGHAT, CDR2 FQNNGV. This CDR3 is built from 13 residues. The V and J ends lost 5 bases and 5 bases respectively, with 9 bases between them. The CDR3 loop reads CASSPHMTGELFF. The CDR3 nucleotides are TGTGCCAGCAGCCCGCATATGACCGGGGAGCTGTTTTTT. Together with reference TRBV11-2 and TRBJ2-2, the CDR3 gives the full variable domain: EAGVAQSPRYKIIEKRQSVAFWCNPISGHATLYWYQQILGQGPKLLIQFQNNGVVDDSQLPKDRFSAERLKGVDSTLKIQPAKLEDSAVYLCASSPHMTGELFFGEGSRLTVL.

The chain combines TRBV5-1 with TRBJ2-2; TRBD2 matches 7 bases. The ends lost 4 bases at V and 1 base at J; junction bases unmatched: 4. CDR1 is SGHRS, CDR2 YFSETQ, per germline. The CDR3 contains 15 residues. The CDR3 protein is CASSVLAGNTGELFF. In DNA form, the CDR3 reads TGCGCCAGCAGCGTCTTAGCGGGGAACACCGGGGAGCTGTTTTTT.